The 23 T cell receptor beta chains listed next were all sequenced from one sample in a study of shared clonotypes between healthy human individuals. The naive CD8 population came from CD45RO-negative cells selected for CCR7, without terminally differentiated effector memory CD45RA+ cells. The data were produced by immunoSEQ multiplex PCR, yet TCRdb's version contains in-frame clones alone and is incomplete. This sample has about 2,100,000 clones; around 93% occur once, and the top ten carry more than 1.5%. Material: naive CD8+ T cells from PBMCs. Receptors originate from a man between 18 and 35 years old in good health. Some clones in this sample may be carry-over from other donors' samples.

This chain links TRBV13 with TRBJ2-2, with 14 nucleotides matching TRBD2. CDR1 PRHDT and CDR2 FYEKMQ come from the germline V gene (reference sequence). This CDR3 has 19 residues. Trimming took 0 bases from V and 2 from J; bases not matched to a gene: 5. CDR3 nucleotide sequence: TGTGCCAGCAGCTTAGGGACTAGCGGGAGGGCCGTAAACACCGGGGAGCTGTTTTTT. Its translation: CASSLGTSGRAVNTGELFF.

In the case of this clone: This CDR3 is also generated by other DNA sequences in the sample. The chain has TRBV27 and TRBJ2-7; D remains unclear. V lost 4 bases, J lost 7 bases, and 11 bases lay in between. The CDR3 length is 12 residues. CDR1 and CDR2 from the germline V gene are MNHEY and SMNVEV (reference sequence). This CDR3 reads CASSSAGGEQYF. The CDR3 nucleotides read TGTGCCAGCAGTTCCGCCGGTGGTGAGCAGTACTTC.

This sequence joins TRBV2 and TRBJ2-5; D may be TRBD2 (6 bases). The CDR3 spans 14 residues. V was trimmed by 7 bases and J by 5 bases, leaving 17 bases between them. Germline lookup yields CDR1 SNHLY and CDR2 FYNNEI. The CDR3 reads CASKPDGGAETQYF. The CDR3 DNA reads as TGTGCCAGCAAACCCGACGGGGGTGCGGAGACCCAGTACTTC.

This chain connects TRBV15 to TRBJ2-1; D assignment may be TRBD1 or TRBD2 (6 bases each). This CDR3 spans 15 amino acids. Trimming pared 0 bases from V and 3 bases from J, leaving 9 bases between. Germline V gene sequence: CDR1 LNHNV, CDR2 YYDKDF (reference sequence). The CDR3 bases are TGTGCCACCAGCAGAGACGGGGGCCACTACAATGAGCAGTTCTTC. Translating gives CATSRDGGHYNEQFF.

The chain employs TRBV6-6 and TRBJ1-5, with D unclear. This CDR3 is built from 14 residues. The ends were cut back, 6 bases at V and 3 bases at J, with 12 bases in the middle. The germline CDR1 and CDR2 sequences are MNHNY and SVGAGI (reference sequence). CDR3: CASSPFGNNQPQHF. The CDR3, as DNA: TGTGCCAGCAGCCCATTCGGGAACAATCAGCCCCAGCATTTT.

This sequence joins TRBV27 and TRBJ2-2; 12 bases align to TRBD2. Trimming removed 3 bases from V and 4 bases from J; junction bases left unmatched: 9. CDR1 and CDR2 (germline): MNHEY, SMNVEV (reference sequence). There are 18 residues in the CDR3. In nucleotides, the CDR3 is TGTGCCAGCAGTTTCGCCCGACTAGCGGGAGACTCCACCGGGGAGCTGTTTTTT. It translates to CASSFARLAGDSTGELFF.

The chain joins TRBV7-9 to TRBJ1-4; no reliable D call. V dropped 2 bases and J dropped 5 bases, with 12 bases sitting between them. In germline, CDR1 is SEHNR, CDR2 FQNEAQ (reference sequence). This CDR3 has 15 residues. The chain's CDR3 is CASSLSNKPNEKLFF. CDR3 in DNA: TGTGCCAGCAGCTTATCTAACAAGCCAAATGAAAAACTGTTTTTT.

The chain carries TRBV15 and TRBJ2-6; 7 bases fit TRBD2. The germline V gene has CDR1 LNHNV and CDR2 YYDKDF (reference sequence). The CDR3 is 16 residues long. V trimming: 5 bases; J trimming: 0 bases; junction bases outside the gene matches: 4. This CDR3 is CATSVGGNSGANVLTF. In DNA form, the CDR3 reads TGTGCCACCAGCGTCGGGGGGAACTCTGGGGCCAACGTCCTGACTTTC.

The chain combines TRBV5-3 with TRBJ2-7, with D perhaps given as TRBD1 or TRBD2 (5 bases each). TRBV5-3 is annotated as an ORF whose role is uncertain. The CDR3 is 15 amino acids. V lost 3 bases to trimming and J lost 5 bases, with 18 bases between them. This CDR3 reads CARSSSGTKGDEQYF. The CDR3 DNA reads as TGTGCCAGAAGCTCCTCCGGGACGAAGGGCGACGAGCAGTACTTC.

Remarks on this clone: The sample contains more than one DNA sequence encoding this CDR3. V gene TRBV28 combines with J gene TRBJ1-1; perhaps TRBD1 as D (5 bases). Germline V gene sequence: CDR1 MDHEN, CDR2 SYDVKM. This CDR3 is built from 14 residues. Trimming removed 3 bases at V and 0 bases at J, with 8 bases between. The CDR3, as DNA: TGTGCCAGCAGTTTGGGGCTAATGAACACTGAAGCTTTCTTT. It is translated as CASSLGLMNTEAFF. Full variable domain (outside the CDR3, taken from reference TRBV28 and TRBJ1-1): DVKVTQSSRYLVKRTGEKVFLECVQDMDHENMFWYRQDPGLGLRLIYFSYDVKMKEKGDIPEGYSVSREKKERFSLILESASTNQTSMYLCASSLGLMNTEAFFGQGTRLTVV.

The chain is built from TRBV7-6 and TRBJ2-3, with D possibly called TRBD1 or TRBD2 (6 bases each). The CDR3 is 15 amino acids. V lost 6 bases and J lost 2, with 15 bases in between. CDR1 and CDR2 (germline): SGHVS, FNYEAQ. The CDR3 sequence is CASSWRGSLTDTQYF. CDR3 DNA sequence: TGTGCCAGCAGTTGGAGGGGGTCCCTCACAGATACGCAGTATTTT. Supplemented by reference TRBV7-6 and TRBJ2-3, the full variable domain reads GAGVSQSPRYKVTKRGQDVALRCDPISGHVSLYWYRQALGQGPEFLTYFNYEAQQDKSGLPNDRFSAERPEGSISTLTIQRTEQRDSAMYRCASSWRGSLTDTQYFGPGTRLTVL.

J is TRBJ1-3 and V is TRBV9, with TRBD1 as a possible D gene (5 bases). Germline CDR1 and CDR2: SGDLS and YYNGEE. Trimming removed 4 bases at V and 4 bases at J, with 15 bases between. There are 15 residues in the CDR3. CDR3 nucleotides: TGTGCCAGCAGCACTCCCACCGGGACGGGAAACACCATATATTTT. Amino acids: CASSTPTGTGNTIYF. Complete variable domain (other parts from reference TRBV9 and TRBJ1-3): DSGVTQTPKHLITATGQRVTLRCSPRSGDLSVYWYQQSLDQGLQFLIQYYNGEERAKGNILERFSAQQFPDLHSELNLSSLELGDSALYFCASSTPTGTGNTIYFGEGSWLTVV.

V and J are TRBV30 and TRBJ1-6; tentative D call: TRBD1 (6 bases). The CDR3 spans 14 residues. Germline CDR1 GTSNPN, CDR2 SVGIG (reference sequence). Trimming shortened V by 1 base and J by 7 bases, and 11 bases separated the two germline ends. The CDR3 here is CAWSGGGTNSPLHF. The CDR3 DNA is TGTGCCTGGAGTGGAGGGGGTACGAATTCACCCCTCCACTTT.

The rearrangement links TRBV7-3 to TRBJ2-1, with TRBD1 matching 8 bases. This CDR3 has 15 amino acids. V dropped 0 bases and J dropped 8; count of bases not matched to a gene: 6. CDR1 is SGHTA, CDR2 FQGTGA, per germline. CDR3 loop: CASSLTGTGLHEQFF. The CDR3 nucleotides are TGTGCCAGCAGCTTAACCGGGACAGGCCTGCATGAGCAGTTCTTC.

This clone has a single count. The sample carries other DNA sequences with the same CDR3. The gene calls are TRBV9 and TRBJ2-7; D is undetermined. Trimming left V 0 bases short and J 0 bases short, with 7 bases between. The germline CDR1 and CDR2 sequences are SGDLS and YYNGEE. The CDR3 extends over 14 amino acids. The CDR3 is CASSVGQSSYEQYF. The CDR3 DNA reads TGTGCCAGCAGCGTAGGTCAGAGCTCCTACGAGCAGTACTTC.

The rearrangement uses TRBV7-9 and TRBJ2-1, with 12 bases fitting TRBD2. With 5 bases clipped from V and 2 bases from J, the junction kept 7 bases outside the gene matches. From germline, CDR1 is SEHNR and CDR2 FQNEAQ (reference sequence). CDR3 size: 17 residues. CDR3 nucleotides: TGTGCCAGCAGCACGGAGGGACTAGCGGGCCCCTACAATGAGCAGTTCTTC. Protein: CASSTEGLAGPYNEQFF.

This clone was counted once. Different DNA sequences within this sample yield the same CDR3. The V gene is TRBV7-9, the J gene TRBJ2-7; D uncertain. V shed 0 bases and J shed 5 bases, with 5 bases lying between them. Per the germline V gene, CDR1 is SEHNR and CDR2 is FQNEAQ (reference sequence). The CDR3 covers 12 residues. CDR3 bases: TGTGCCAGCAGCTTAGCGGTCGACGAGCAGTACTTC. Translated: CASSLAVDEQYF.

Remarks on this clone: The sample carries other DNA sequences with the same CDR3. J is TRBJ2-7 and V is TRBV7-9; 10 bases are shared with TRBD1. The CDR3 is 15 residues long. Trimming took 4 bases from V and 3 from J; bases not matched to a gene: 6. Germline V CDR1 and CDR2: SEHNR, FQNEAQ (reference sequence). The CDR3 nucleotides are TGTGCCAGCAGCTCCACCCGGGACAGGGGCTACGAGCAGTACTTC. Its translation is CASSSTRDRGYEQYF.

The chain carries TRBV10-3 and TRBJ2-2; the D is unclear. This CDR3 region has 13 residues. Trimming cost V 6 bases and J 1 base, with 6 bases left between them. Germline CDR1 ENHRY, CDR2 SYGVKD. In nucleotides, the CDR3 is TGTGCCATCAGAGTAGTGAACACCGGGGAGCTGTTTTTT. Translating it yields CAIRVVNTGELFF.

The CDR3 protein is CASSQVVLMGTDTQYF. CDR3 bases: TGCGCCAGCAGCCAAGTCGTGTTAATGGGCACAGATACGCAGTATTTT. This chain joins TRBV4-1 and TRBJ2-3; D is uncertain. Germline CDR1 reads MGHRA; CDR2 reads YSYEKL. V was pared by 1 base and J by 1 base, with 12 bases between. This CDR3 is built from 16 residues.

The chain is built from TRBV19 and TRBJ1-1; unclear D gene. The V gene's germline CDR1 is LNHDA and CDR2 SQIVND (reference sequence). V lost 5 bases to trimming and J lost 2 bases, with 9 bases between them. There are 13 residues in the CDR3. The CDR3 region has the DNA TGTGCCAGTAGTGTACAGAGAAACACTGAAGCTTTCTTT. This sequence encodes CASSVQRNTEAFF.

This clone is a singleton in its sample. The chain links TRBV9 to TRBJ2-7; D possibly matches TRBD1 or TRBD2 (5 bases each). Germline V CDR1 and CDR2: SGDLS, YYNGEE. V gave up 3 bases and J gave up 3 bases, with 19 bases separating them. This CDR3 has 16 amino acids. The CDR3 region is CASSGDPRDPSYEQYF. The DNA of the CDR3 is TGTGCCAGCAGCGGAGACCCCCGGGACCCAAGCTACGAGCAGTACTTC.

The chain uses TRBV6-5 and TRBJ1-2; no clear D gene. This CDR3 contains 14 residues. Trimming took 0 bases from V and 4 from J, leaving 9 bases between them. The germline V gene has CDR1 MNHEY and CDR2 SVGAGI. CDR3 DNA sequence: TGTGCCAGCAGTTACTCCTGGGCCGGCTATGGCTACACCTTC. As protein: CASSYSWAGYGYTF.